One and the same sample provided the 22 T cell receptor beta chains below, sequenced in a study of human T cells and chemical hapten exposure. As to time point: pre-sensitization, week 0. Treatment of the sample: therapeutic diphenylcyclopropenone sensitization with weekly scalp DPC. Using its own MiXCR run on the RACE reads, TCRdb lists one record per CDR3 protein. Of over 300,000 distinct CDR3 sequences in the sample, approximately 5.1% were seen once. The specimen was whole blood, collected in connection with sensitization to the hapten diphenylcyclopropenone (DPC). The receptors shown here come from a woman aged 45-65 years with alopecia areata. Some clones in this sample may be carry-over from other donors' samples.

This clonotype was seen ten or more times. This chain uses TRBV12-3 or TRBV12-4 with TRBJ2-7; a possible D gene is TRBD1 (6 bases). Trimming took off 6 bases at V and 3 bases at J, with 12 bases between the two ends. The CDR3 runs 13 residues. The CDR3 region is CASSHGQIYEQYF. The CDR3 DNA is TGTGCCAGCAGCCATGGACAGATCTACGAGCAGTACTTC.

The chain is built from TRBV5-4 and TRBJ1-1; D is uncertain. The V gene's germline CDR1 is SGHNT and CDR2 YYREEE (reference sequence). This CDR3 comprises 13 residues. Trimming removed 4 bases from V and 1 base from J, with 8 bases in between. The CDR3 region has the DNA TGTGCCAGCAGCAACCGACAGAACACTGAAGCTTTCTTT. Residues: CASSNRQNTEAFF.

The sample holds many counts of this clonotype. V usage is TRBV4-1 and J usage is TRBJ1-4; the match to TRBD1 covers 8 bases. CDR3 length: 16 amino acids. Per germline, CDR1 MGHRA and CDR2 YSYEKL. Trimming removed 1 base from V and 6 bases from J; junction bases left unmatched: 7. CDR3 residues: CASSQVQGALDEKLFF. As DNA, the CDR3 is TGCGCCAGCAGCCAAGTCCAGGGGGCGCTTGATGAAAAACTGTTTTTT.

This chain connects TRBV7-6 to TRBJ2-5; TRBD1 matches at 11 bases. After removal of 1 base from V and 5 bases from J, the junction contained 9 bases not matched to a gene. The CDR3 is 17 amino acids. Germline V CDR1 and CDR2: SGHVS, FNYEAQ. CDR3 sequence reads: CASSLGGQGAPPETQYF. DNA for the CDR3: TGTGCCAGCAGCTTAGGAGGACAGGGGGCGCCCCCCGAGACCCAGTACTTC.

This clonotype was picked up a small number of times. The genes are TRBV12-3 or TRBV12-4 and TRBJ1-1; D uncertain. Trimming removed 7 bases from V and 3 bases from J, with 6 bases in between. The length of the CDR3 is 11 residues. CDR3 nucleotide sequence: TGTGCCAGCATACGGCACACTGAAGCTTTCTTT. Protein sequence: CASIRHTEAFF.

The genes are TRBV12-5 and TRBJ1-5; 8 bases map to TRBD1. The CDR3 covers 15 residues. CDR1 is LGHNT and CDR2 is FRNRAP in the germline V gene. The J segment lost 2 bases and the V segment lost 6 bases, leaving 6 bases of the junction unmatched. The CDR3 region has the DNA TGTGCTAGTGGCACGGACAGGGAGGGCAATCAGCCCCAGCATTTT. This gives the protein CASGTDREGNQPQHF.

The genes are TRBV5-1 and TRBJ2-1, with D perhaps TRBD1 (6 bases). The germline V gene has CDR1 SGHRS and CDR2 YFSETQ. The length of the CDR3 is 15 residues. Trimming left V 0 bases short and J 2 bases short, with 9 bases between. The CDR3 bases are TGCGCCAGCAGCTTGGGGCGGACAGCCTACAATGAGCAGTTCTTC. This sequence encodes CASSLGRTAYNEQFF.

V and J are TRBV21-1 and TRBJ2-1; no check of the table's D call, TRBD2, against the DNA was made. TRBV21-1 constitutes a pseudogene. The CDR3 is 17 residues long. The CDR3: CASSKASRASSYNEQFF. DNA of the CDR3: TGTGCCAGCAGCAAAGCTTCGCGGGCAAGCTCCTACAATGAGCAGTTCTTC.

This clonotype was seen many times. V usage is TRBV3-1 and J usage is TRBJ2-7, with D perhaps assigned TRBD1 or TRBD2 (5 bases each). CDR1 is LGHDT and CDR2 is YNNKEL in the germline V gene (reference sequence). Trimming removed 4 bases from V and 3 bases from J, with 10 bases in between. The CDR3 sequence is 13 residues long. The CDR3, as DNA: TGTGCCAGCAGCCGCCGAGGGGTCTACGAGCAGTACTTC. It yields the protein CASSRRGVYEQYF.

The sample holds a few counts of this clonotype. The chain links TRBV4-1 to TRBJ1-6; D is undetermined. CDR1 and CDR2 (germline): MGHRA, YSYEKL. V dropped 4 bases and J dropped 13 bases, with 11 bases sitting between them. The CDR3 contains 12 residues. The CDR3 region is CASSPRRRPLHF. CDR3 sequence (DNA): TGCGCCAGCAGCCCCCGGAGGCGTCCCCTCCACTTT.

This clonotype has just a few counts. The chain uses TRBV10-3 and TRBJ2-1; TRBD2 matches at 12 bases. The germline CDR1 and CDR2 sequences are ENHRY and SYGVKD. Trimming cost V 7 bases and J 7 bases; bases outside gene matches: 8. This CDR3 contains 15 residues. The CDR3 is CAITPGLAGYNEQFF. The CDR3, as DNA: TGTGCCATCACCCCCGGACTAGCGGGATATAATGAGCAGTTCTTC.

V and J are TRBV11-2 and TRBJ2-6; 7 bases match TRBD1. V dropped 0 bases and J dropped 0; count of bases not matched to a gene: 8. The CDR3 contains 19 residues. Per germline, CDR1 SGHAT and CDR2 FQNNGV. The CDR3 reads CASSLDLAGGISGANVLTF. The DNA for the CDR3 is TGTGCCAGCAGCTTAGATCTGGCAGGGGGTATCTCTGGGGCCAACGTCCTGACTTTC. The entire variable domain, with the rest obtained from reference TRBV11-2 and TRBJ2-6, is as follows: EAGVAQSPRYKIIEKRQSVAFWCNPISGHATLYWYQQILGQGPKLLIQFQNNGVVDDSQLPKDRFSAERLKGVDSTLKIQPAKLEDSAVYLCASSLDLAGGISGANVLTFGAGSRLTVL.

The sample holds many counts of this clonotype. J is TRBJ2-1 and V is TRBV2, with D perhaps TRBD2 (7 bases). V lost 7 bases and J 6 bases, leaving 19 bases between the germline ends. Germline V lookup: CDR1 SNHLY, CDR2 FYNNEI. There are 15 residues in the CDR3. CDR3 DNA: TGTGCCAGCATCGCGGGATGGGGGGGGCGCAATGAGCAGTTCTTC. Amino acids: CASIAGWGGRNEQFF.

This clonotype was seen a few times. The genes are TRBV2 and TRBJ2-2; maybe TRBD1 (6 bases). Trimming pared 8 bases from V and 3 bases from J, leaving 19 bases between. CDR1 SNHLY and CDR2 FYNNEI come from the germline V gene. This CDR3 comprises 16 residues. This CDR3 reads CASHQGQGQHTGELFF. CDR3 coding DNA: TGTGCCAGCCATCAAGGCCAGGGGCAACACACCGGGGAGCTGTTTTTT.

The chain links TRBV18 to TRBJ1-4; D perhaps matches TRBD1 (5 bases). V was shortened by 1 base and J by 4 bases, with 22 bases between the two germline ends. From germline, CDR1 is KGHSH and CDR2 LQKENI. The CDR3 consists of 19 residues. The CDR3 nucleotides read TGTGCCAGCTCACCACTGCAGAATGCCGGGACGGACCTTAATGAAAAACTGTTTTTT. Its protein product is CASSPLQNAGTDLNEKLFF.

The chain uses TRBV6-5 and TRBJ2-7; 8 bases fit TRBD1. The CDR3 covers 14 residues. J lost 6 bases, V lost 6 bases, and 10 bases had no gene match. Germline V CDR1 and CDR2: MNHEY, SVGAGI. DNA of the CDR3: TGTGCCAGCAGAGACAGGGGCAGATCCAGCGAGCAGTACTTC. Protein: CASRDRGRSSEQYF.

This clonotype has only a few counts. The chain carries TRBV6-5 and TRBJ1-6; 7 bases agree with TRBD1. The CDR3 runs to 18 residues. Per the germline V gene, CDR1 is MNHEY and CDR2 is SVGAGI. With 0 bases clipped from V and 5 bases from J, the junction kept 10 bases outside the gene matches. DNA for the CDR3: TGTGCCAGCAGTTACTCGGGAACCAGGGGGAACGATAATTCACCCCTCCACTTT. Its protein is CASSYSGTRGNDNSPLHF.

The table lists this clonotype with many counts. The gene calls are TRBV27 and TRBJ2-3; 9 bases agree with TRBD2. The CDR3 length is 17 residues. With V trimmed by 4 bases and J by 1 base, 9 bases remained unmatched. Germline V lookup: CDR1 MNHEY, CDR2 SMNVEV (reference sequence). As DNA, the CDR3 is TGTGCCAGCAGTTCCTTCCCTAGCGGGATAGGCACAGATACGCAGTATTTT. Translating gives CASSSFPSGIGTDTQYF.

This clonotype appeared a few times. A junction boundary mismatches the germline segment, possibly from a read error. The genes are TRBV11-2 and TRBJ2-7; D unclear. This CDR3 contains 13 residues. Germline V gives CDR1 SGHAT, CDR2 FQNNGV. The CDR3 here is CASSLDPDTPPVF. The CDR3 nucleotides are TGTGCCAGCAGCTTAGATCCTGACACCCCTCCGGTATTC.

This clonotype appeared a few times. The chain recombines TRBV27 with TRBJ2-1, with no clear D. Germline values: CDR1 MNHEY, CDR2 SMNVEV (reference sequence). V was pared by 4 bases and J by 9 bases, with 16 bases between. The CDR3 is made up of 14 amino acids. The CDR3 protein is CASSSPPGHGEQFF. CDR3 nucleotides: TGTGCCAGCAGTTCCCCACCCGGGCACGGTGAGCAGTTCTTC.

The CDR3 here is CASSLPDGEETQYF. CDR3 DNA: TGTGCCAGCAGCCTCCCGGACGGGGAAGAGACCCAGTACTTC. The chain is built from TRBV12-3 or TRBV12-4 and TRBJ2-5; TRBD2 is a possible D gene (5 bases). The CDR3 loop spans 14 amino acids. V lost 6 bases and J 3 bases, leaving 14 bases between the germline ends.

This clonotype was detected ten times or more. The J gene is TRBJ2-5, the V gene TRBV5-1, with TRBD2 matching 11 bases. Germline V gene data show CDR1 as SGHRS and CDR2 as YFSETQ. The CDR3 has 18 amino acids. V shed 4 bases and J 1 base; nucleotides not matched to a gene: 12. In DNA form, the CDR3 reads TGCGCCAGCAGCACGGCCATACTAGCGGGGGACTTCCAAGAGACCCAGTACTTC. Amino acids: CASSTAILAGDFQETQYF. Variable domain in full (rest from reference TRBV5-1 and TRBJ2-5): KAGVTQTPRYLIKTRGQQVTLSCSPISGHRSVSWYQQTPGQGLQFLFEYFSETQRNKGNFPGRFSGRQFSNSRSEMNVSTLELGDSALYLCASSTAILAGDFQETQYFGPGTRLLVL.